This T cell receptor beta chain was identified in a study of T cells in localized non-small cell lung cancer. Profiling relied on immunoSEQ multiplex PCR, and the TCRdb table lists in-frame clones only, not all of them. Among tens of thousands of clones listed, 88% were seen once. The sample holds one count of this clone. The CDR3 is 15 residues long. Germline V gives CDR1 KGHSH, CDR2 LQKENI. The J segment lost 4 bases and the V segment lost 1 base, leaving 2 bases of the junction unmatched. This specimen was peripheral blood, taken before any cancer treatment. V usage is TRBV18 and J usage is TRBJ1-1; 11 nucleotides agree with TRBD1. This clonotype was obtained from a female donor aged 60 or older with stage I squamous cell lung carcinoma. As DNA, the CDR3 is TGTGCCAGCTCACCACGTGGGACAGGGGGCACTGAAGCTTTCTTT. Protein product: CASSPRGTGGTEAFF.